This T cell receptor beta chain stems from a study of T cell responses to AZD1222 COVID-19 vaccine. Germline lookup yields CDR1 SEHNR and CDR2 FQNEAQ (reference sequence). The CDR3 is made up of 13 amino acids. Trimming took 3 bases from V and 3 from J, leaving 8 bases between them. Study-wide findings and caveats: A rise in Spike-specific TCR breadth and depth followed two AZD1222 doses. There were mostly white British donors and more females than males, and clonal diversity was possibly underestimated.

Notes on this clone: Its antigen remains unidentified.

Data came from immunoSEQ multiplex PCR; TCRdb stores just in-frame clones and leaves some out. The table lists about 76,000 clones, 70% to 90% of them singletons. This sample comprised peripheral blood, obtained on day 0 of AZD1222 vaccination. This receptor was taken from an adult in good health. The chain has TRBV7-9 and TRBJ1-2; possibly TRBD1 for D (5 bases). Here the CDR3 reads CASSLGVYYGYTF. The CDR3, as DNA: TGTGCCAGCAGCTTGGGGGTTTACTATGGCTACACCTTC.